This T cell receptor (beta chain) is drawn from a study of T cell repertoires in cytomegalovirus infection. Study findings and constraints: The ex vivo response showed dominance by HLA-C-restricted CMV-specific TCR beta clonotypes.

The germline V gene encodes CDR1 LGHNA and CDR2 YSLEER. V dropped 0 bases and J dropped 8 bases, with 8 bases sitting between them. This CDR3 has 13 residues. With regard to this clonotype: Its antigen remains unknown.

TCRdb reprocessed the reads via MiXCR and lists one record per CDR3 protein. The repertoire holds 250,000 to 300,000 distinct CDR3 sequences, with 15% to 20% as singletons. This TCR came from a human donor in good health (CMV status not recorded). Some clones in this sample may be carry-over from other donors' samples. The specimen was CD8+ T cells from PBMCs. The rearrangement links TRBV4-3 to TRBJ2-1; D gene unclear. The CDR3 reads CASSQEAFDEQFF. The CDR3 DNA is TGCGCCAGCAGCCAAGAGGCGTTCGATGAGCAGTTCTTC.